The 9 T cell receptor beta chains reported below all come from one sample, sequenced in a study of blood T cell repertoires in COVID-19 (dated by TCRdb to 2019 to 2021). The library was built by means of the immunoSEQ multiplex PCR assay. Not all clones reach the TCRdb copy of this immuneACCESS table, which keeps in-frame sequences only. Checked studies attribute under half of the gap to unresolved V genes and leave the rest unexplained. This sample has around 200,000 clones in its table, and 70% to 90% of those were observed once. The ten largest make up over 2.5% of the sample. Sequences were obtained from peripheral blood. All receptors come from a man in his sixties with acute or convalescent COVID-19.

The CDR3 DNA reads as TGTGCCAGCAGTTTGAGGGGAGGTCTAACAGATACGCAGTATTTT. It is translated as CASSLRGGLTDTQYF. This chain connects TRBV27 to TRBJ2-3; possibly TRBD2 for D (6 bases). In germline, CDR1 is MNHEY, CDR2 SMNVEV (reference sequence). V lost 3 bases, J lost 3 bases, and 13 bases lay in between. The CDR3 contains 15 residues.

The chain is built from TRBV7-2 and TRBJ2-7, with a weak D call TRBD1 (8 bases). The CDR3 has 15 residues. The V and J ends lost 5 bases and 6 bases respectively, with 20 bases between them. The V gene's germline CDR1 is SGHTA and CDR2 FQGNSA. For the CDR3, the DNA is TGTGCCAGCAGCCAGGGGGGGCCAGGGGGCTCCGAGCAGTACTTC. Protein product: CASSQGGPGGSEQYF.

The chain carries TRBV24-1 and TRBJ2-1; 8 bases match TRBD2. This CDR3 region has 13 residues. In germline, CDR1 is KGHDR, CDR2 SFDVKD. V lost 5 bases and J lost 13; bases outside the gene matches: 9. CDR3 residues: CATSAKGLEDQFF. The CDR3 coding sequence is TGTGCCACCAGTGCCAAGGGACTAGAGGATCAGTTCTTC.

The CDR3 here is CASSLWTSGAKADTQYF. The CDR3 DNA reads as TGTGCCAGCAGTTTGTGGACTAGCGGAGCCAAGGCAGATACGCAGTATTTT. This rearrangement joins TRBV28 to TRBJ2-3; 10 bases align to TRBD2. V dropped 3 bases and J dropped 4; count of bases not matched to a gene: 10. This CDR3 has 17 amino acids. Germline V gene lookup returns CDR1 MDHEN and CDR2 SYDVKM.

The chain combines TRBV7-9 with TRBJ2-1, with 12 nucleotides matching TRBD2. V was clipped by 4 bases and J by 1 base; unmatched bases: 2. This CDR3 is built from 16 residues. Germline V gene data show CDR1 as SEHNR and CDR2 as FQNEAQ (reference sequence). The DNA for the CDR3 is TGTGCCAGCAGCTCCGGACTAGCGGGATCCTACAATGAGCAGTTCTTC. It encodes CASSSGLAGSYNEQFF. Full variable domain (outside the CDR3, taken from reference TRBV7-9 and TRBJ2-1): DTGVSQNPRHKITKRGQNVTFRCDPISEHNRLYWYRQTLGQGPEFLTYFQNEAQLEKSRLLSDRFSAERPKGSFSTLEIQRTEQGDSAMYLCASSSGLAGSYNEQFFGPGTRLTVL.

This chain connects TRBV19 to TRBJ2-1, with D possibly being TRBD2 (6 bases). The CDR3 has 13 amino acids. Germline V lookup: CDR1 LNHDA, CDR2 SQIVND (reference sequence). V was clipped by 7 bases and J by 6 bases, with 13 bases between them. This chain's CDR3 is CASNWQGGNEQFF. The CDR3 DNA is TGTGCCAGTAATTGGCAGGGAGGCAATGAGCAGTTCTTC.

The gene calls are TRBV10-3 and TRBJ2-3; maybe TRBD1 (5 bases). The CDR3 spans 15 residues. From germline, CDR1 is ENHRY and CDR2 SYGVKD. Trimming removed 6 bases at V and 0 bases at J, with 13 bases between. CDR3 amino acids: CAISTDRLSTDTQYF. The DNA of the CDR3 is TGTGCCATCAGCACAGACAGATTAAGCACAGATACGCAGTATTTT.

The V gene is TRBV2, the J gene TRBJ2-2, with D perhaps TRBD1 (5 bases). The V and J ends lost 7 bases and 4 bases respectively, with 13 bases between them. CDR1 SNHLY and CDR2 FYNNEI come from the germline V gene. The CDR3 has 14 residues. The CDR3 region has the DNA TGTGCCAGCAAGTTGGGCAGGGTCACCGGGGAGCTGTTTTTT. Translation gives CASKLGRVTGELFF.

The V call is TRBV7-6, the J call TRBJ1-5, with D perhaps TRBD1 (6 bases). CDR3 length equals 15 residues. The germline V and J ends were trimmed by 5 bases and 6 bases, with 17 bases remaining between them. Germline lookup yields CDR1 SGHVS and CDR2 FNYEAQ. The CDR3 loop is CASSPSDGGPQPQHF. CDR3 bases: TGTGCCAGCAGCCCCTCGGACGGGGGGCCTCAGCCCCAGCATTTT.